The 8 T cell receptor beta chains below were found in one sample sequenced in a study of CD8+ T cells in alopecia areata. As for treatment: oral pan-JAK inhibitor, 5-10 mg twice daily. In each case, RNA was isolated and then reverse transcribed into cDNA as the sequencing template. Only in-frame clones appear in the TCRdb table, and some are missing; sequencing was by immunoSEQ multiplex PCR. The sample comprises about 200,000 clones, 60% of which are singletons, and over 0.9% rests with the top ten. This specimen was CD4+ T cells sorted from blood, taken at week 24, from a patient treated with tofacitinib. These receptors were collected from a human donor with alopecia areata.

The chain uses TRBV29-1 and TRBJ1-5; 7 positions agree with TRBD1. The germline CDR1 and CDR2 sequences are SQVTM and ANQGSEA. With V trimmed by 6 bases and J by 7 bases, 9 bases remained unmatched. The CDR3 is 13 amino acids. As DNA, the CDR3 is TGCAGCGTGAGTCCGGGACAGAGGCAGCCCCAGCATTTT. Translated: CSVSPGQRQPQHF.

The rearrangement uses TRBV7-2 and TRBJ1-2, with D possibly TRBD1 on 5 matching bases. The CDR3 contains 14 residues. The germline V gene encodes CDR1 SGHTA and CDR2 FQGNSA. V lost 0 bases and J 7 bases, leaving 12 bases between the germline ends. CDR3 sequence (DNA): TGTGCCAGCAGCTTAGCCGGGACGGCCGTTGGCTACACCTTC. Its translation is CASSLAGTAVGYTF.

The chain has TRBV30 and TRBJ2-7; the D gene is possibly TRBD1 (6 bases). The germline gives CDR1 GTSNPN, CDR2 SVGIG (reference sequence). Trimming stripped 1 base from V and 2 bases from J, with 9 bases between. The CDR3 is made up of 13 amino acids. The CDR3 coding sequence is TGTGCCTGGAGTGAACAGGGAGCCTACGAGCAGTACTTC. Its protein is CAWSEQGAYEQYF.

The V gene is TRBV6-5, the J gene TRBJ1-5; no definite D call. Between the trimmed V and J ends, which lost 6 bases and 2 bases, there was a span of 8 bases. This CDR3 region has 13 residues. Germline V lookup: CDR1 MNHEY, CDR2 SVGAGI. Here the CDR3 DNA reads TGTGCCAGCAGACGACTAGGCAATCAGCCCCAGCATTTT. Its protein is CASRRLGNQPQHF.

This chain connects TRBV30 to TRBJ2-5, with D tentatively TRBD2 (5 bases). Germline values: CDR1 GTSNPN, CDR2 SVGIG (reference sequence). The CDR3 is made up of 11 amino acids. The ends were cut back, 0 bases at V and 10 bases at J, with 9 bases in the middle. DNA of the CDR3: TGTGCCTGGAGTGTACGGGGTATCCAGTACTTC. Protein product: CAWSVRGIQYF.

The chain employs TRBV11-2 and TRBJ2-5; TRBD1 agrees at 8 bases. Germline values: CDR1 SGHAT, CDR2 FQNNGV. The CDR3 runs to 17 residues. V lost 4 bases and J lost 2; bases outside the gene matches: 12. For the CDR3, the DNA is TGTGCCAGCAGCTCCCCTATCTCGACAGGGGCACAAGAGACCCAGTACTTC. Translating it yields CASSSPISTGAQETQYF.

V and J are TRBV4-3 and TRBJ1-2, with 7 bases identical to TRBD1. The junction had 8 bases not matched to a gene; V was cut back by 4 bases and J by 0 bases. CDR1 is LGHNA and CDR2 is YSLEER in the germline V gene. The CDR3 contains 16 residues. The DNA of the CDR3 is TGCGCCAGCAGCCGCATGGGGACAGCCTCTAACTATGGCTACACCTTC. It yields the protein CASSRMGTASNYGYTF.

Many counts were recorded for this clone. The genes are TRBV27 and TRBJ1-2, with D possibly matching TRBD1 (5 bases). This CDR3 region has 15 residues. Between the trimmed V and J ends, which lost 6 bases and 1 base, there was a span of 15 bases. Germline V gives CDR1 MNHEY, CDR2 SMNVEV (reference sequence). Here the CDR3 DNA reads TGTGCCAGCAGCAAAGACAGCCCCGATAACTATGGCTACACCTTC. Its translation: CASSKDSPDNYGYTF.